Listed below are T cell receptor beta chains from one sample, sequenced in a study of blood T cell repertoires in COVID-19. The method was immunoSEQ multiplex PCR; TCRdb's version includes in-frame clones alone and lacks a portion of them. The sample lists around 100,000 clones, approximately 90% occurring once. The sample was peripheral blood. All receptors come from a woman of 80 years or more with acute or convalescent COVID-19. Each CDR3 is given with its conserved first and last residue. A D gene is named only where the DNA matches it firmly. Rows may omit the clone size; those that give it use once, few, many or a size class.

D | J | size | V | CDR3 | DNA
NA | TRBJ1-1 | once | TRBV5-5 | CASSFSAGNTEAFF | TGTGCCAGCAGCTTTTCAGCGGGGAACACTGAAGCTTTCTTT
TRBD1 | TRBJ1-2 | NA | TRBV6-2/TRBV6-3 | CASSYSTLGQGDGYTF | TGTGCCAGCAGTTACTCGACCTTGGGACAGGGTGATGGCTACACCTTC
TRBD1 | TRBJ2-3 | NA | TRBV13 | CASSWDRLGDTQYF | TGTGCCAGCAGCTGGGACAGGTTGGGAGATACGCAGTATTTT
NA | TRBJ2-7 | NA | TRBV15 | CATSFDSSYEQYF | TGTGCCACCAGCTTTGACAGCTCCTACGAGCAGTACTTC
NA | TRBJ1-5 | NA | TRBV19 | CASRGGWGNQPQHF | TGTGCCAGTAGGGGGGGTTGGGGCAATCAGCCCCAGCATTTT
NA | TRBJ2-2 | NA | TRBV6-5 | CASRGHNPNTGELFF | TGTGCCAGCCGAGGACACAACCCAAACACCGGGGAGCTGTTTTTT
NA | TRBJ2-7 | NA | TRBV7-6 | CASSFLSNLDLSYEQYF | TGTGCCAGCAGCTTCCTATCCAACCTCGATCTTTCCTACGAGCAGTACTTC
NA | TRBJ1-4 | NA | TRBV19 | CASEAGDEKLFF | TGTGCCAGCGAGGCAGGGGATGAAAAACTGTTTTTT
TRBD1 | TRBJ1-2 | NA | TRBV24-1 | CATSDSGTGGSYGYTF | TGTGCCACCAGTGATTCCGGGACAGGGGGCAGCTATGGCTACACCTTC
TRBD2 | TRBJ2-2 | NA | TRBV9 | CASSPVGLVSGGELFF | TGTGCCAGCAGCCCAGTGGGACTAGTTTCTGGCGGGGAGCTGTTTTTT
TRBD1 | TRBJ1-2 | NA | TRBV6-5 | CASSYRTGGYYGYTF | TGTGCCAGCAGTTATCGGACAGGGGGATACTATGGCTACACCTTC
NA | TRBJ2-3 | NA | TRBV10-3 | CAISGRSTDTQYF | TGTGCCATCAGTGGGAGGAGCACAGATACGCAGTATTTT
NA | TRBJ1-6 | NA | TRBV2 | CASSDGGVVSPLHF | TGTGCCAGCAGTGACGGGGGTGTCGTTTCACCCCTCCACTTT
NA | TRBJ2-7 | NA | TRBV3-1/TRBV3-2 | CASSPSQVYHF | TGTGCCAGCAGCCCATCCCAGGTTTACCACTTC
NA | TRBJ1-2 | NA | TRBV29-1 | CSVDRGYYGYTF | TGCAGCGTTGACCGCGGGTACTATGGCTACACCTTC